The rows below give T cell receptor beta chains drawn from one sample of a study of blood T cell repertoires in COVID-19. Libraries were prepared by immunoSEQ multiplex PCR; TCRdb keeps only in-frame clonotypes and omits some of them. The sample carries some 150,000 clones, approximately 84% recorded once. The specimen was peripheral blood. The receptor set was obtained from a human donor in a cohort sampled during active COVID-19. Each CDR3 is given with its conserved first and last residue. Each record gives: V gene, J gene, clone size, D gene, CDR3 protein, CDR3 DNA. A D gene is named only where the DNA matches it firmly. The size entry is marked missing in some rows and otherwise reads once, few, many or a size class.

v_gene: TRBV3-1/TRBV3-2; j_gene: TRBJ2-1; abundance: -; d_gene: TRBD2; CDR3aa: CASSQLLAGAGEQFF; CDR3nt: TGTGCCAGCAGCCAATTACTAGCGGGAGCGGGTGAGCAGTTCTTC
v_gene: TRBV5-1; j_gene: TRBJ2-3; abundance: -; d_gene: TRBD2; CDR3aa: CASSSGVLAGGTDTQYF; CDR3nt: TGCGCCAGCAGCTCCGGGGTGCTAGCGGGAGGTACAGATACGCAGTATTTT
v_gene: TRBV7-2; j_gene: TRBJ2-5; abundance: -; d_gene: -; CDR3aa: CASSLSLKTQYF; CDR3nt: TGTGCCAGCAGCCTAAGTTTAAAGACCCAGTACTTC
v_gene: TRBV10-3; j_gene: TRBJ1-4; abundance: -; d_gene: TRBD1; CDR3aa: CATGTGRRATNEKLFF; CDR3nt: TGTGCCACTGGGACAGGGAGGCGAGCAACTAATGAAAAACTGTTTTTT
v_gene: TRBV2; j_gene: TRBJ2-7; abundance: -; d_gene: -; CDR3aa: CASRVRGSYEQYF; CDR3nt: TGTGCCAGCAGGGTTAGGGGTTCCTACGAGCAGTACTTC
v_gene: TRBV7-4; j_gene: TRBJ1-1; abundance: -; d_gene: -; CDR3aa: CASSLERGYNGNTEAFF; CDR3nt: TGTGCCAGCAGCTTAGAACGGGGGTATAATGGGAACACTGAAGCTTTCTTT
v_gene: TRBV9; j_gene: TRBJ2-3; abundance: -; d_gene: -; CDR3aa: CASSPYEGRTDTQYF; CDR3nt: TGTGCCAGCAGCCCGTACGAGGGCCGCACAGATACGCAGTATTTT
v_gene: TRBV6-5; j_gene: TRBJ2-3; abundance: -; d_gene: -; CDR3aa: CASSYAPTDTQYF; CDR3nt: TGTGCCAGCAGTTACGCGCCGACAGATACGCAGTATTTT
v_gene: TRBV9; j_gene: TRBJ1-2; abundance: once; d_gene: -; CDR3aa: CASSVAPGGHGYTF; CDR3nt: TGTGCCAGCAGCGTAGCCCCGGGGGGCCATGGCTACACCTTC
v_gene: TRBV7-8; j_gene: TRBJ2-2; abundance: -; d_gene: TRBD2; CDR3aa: CASSLARLAGAGGELFF; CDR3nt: TGTGCCAGCAGCTTAGCGAGGCTAGCGGGAGCCGGCGGGGAGCTGTTTTTT
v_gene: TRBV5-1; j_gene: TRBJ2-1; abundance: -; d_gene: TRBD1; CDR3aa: CASSLARGTDYNEQFF; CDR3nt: TGCGCCAGCAGCTTGGCCCGAGGGACAGACTACAATGAGCAGTTCTTC
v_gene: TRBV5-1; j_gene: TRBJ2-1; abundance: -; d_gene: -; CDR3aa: CASSLRLYNEQFF; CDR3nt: TGCGCCAGCAGCTTGAGACTGTACAATGAGCAGTTCTTC
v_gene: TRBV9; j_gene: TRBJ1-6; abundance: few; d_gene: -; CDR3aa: CASSVAETARSPLHF; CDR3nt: TGTGCCAGCAGCGTAGCTGAGACAGCTAGATCACCCCTCCACTTT
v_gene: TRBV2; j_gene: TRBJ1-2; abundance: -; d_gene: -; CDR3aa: CASSENREYGYTF; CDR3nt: TGTGCCAGCAGCGAAAACAGGGAATATGGCTACACCTTC
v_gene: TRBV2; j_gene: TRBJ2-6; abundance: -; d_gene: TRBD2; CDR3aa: CASSPLLAGGAGANVLTF; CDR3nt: TGTGCCAGCAGCCCCCTGCTAGCGGGAGGCGCTGGGGCCAACGTCCTGACTTTC
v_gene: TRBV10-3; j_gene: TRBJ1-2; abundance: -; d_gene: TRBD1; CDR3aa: CAITAGTENYGYTF; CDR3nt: TGTGCCATCACCGCGGGGACAGAAAATTATGGCTACACCTTC
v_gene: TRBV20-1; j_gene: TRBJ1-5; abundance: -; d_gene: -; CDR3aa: CSASRDSNQPQHF; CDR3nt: TGCAGTGCTAGTCGGGATAGCAATCAGCCCCAGCATTTT
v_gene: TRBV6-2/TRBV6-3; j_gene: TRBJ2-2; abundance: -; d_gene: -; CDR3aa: CASSFPPYREGELFF; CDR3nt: TGTGCCAGCAGTTTCCCGCCATACAGGGAAGGGGAGCTGTTTTTT
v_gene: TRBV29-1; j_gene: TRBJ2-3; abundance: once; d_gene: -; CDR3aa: CSVSEDTDTQYF; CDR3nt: TGCAGCGTTTCGGAGGACACAGATACGCAGTATTTT
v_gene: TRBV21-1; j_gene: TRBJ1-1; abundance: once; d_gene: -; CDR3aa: CANAPRGRDTEAFF; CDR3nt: TGTGCCAACGCCCCCAGGGGTCGAGACACTGAAGCTTTCTTT
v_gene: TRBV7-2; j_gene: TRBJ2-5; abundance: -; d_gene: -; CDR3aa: CASSSTSQETQYF; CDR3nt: TGTGCCAGCAGCTCGACTAGCCAAGAGACCCAGTACTTC
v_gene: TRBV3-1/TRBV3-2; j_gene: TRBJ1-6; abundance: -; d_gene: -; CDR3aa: CASSQGGRFDNSPLHF; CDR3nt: TGTGCCAGCAGCCAGGGGGGACGGTTCGATAATTCACCCCTCCACTTT
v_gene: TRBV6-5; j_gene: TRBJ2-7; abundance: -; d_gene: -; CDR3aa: CAIEVGTHYEQYF; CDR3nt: TGTGCCATAGAAGTTGGGACACACTACGAGCAGTACTTC
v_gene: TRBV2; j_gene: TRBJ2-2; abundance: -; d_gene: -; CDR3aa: CASSIGQSTRGELFF; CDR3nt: TGTGCCAGCAGTATCGGACAGTCTACGAGGGGGGAGCTGTTTTTT
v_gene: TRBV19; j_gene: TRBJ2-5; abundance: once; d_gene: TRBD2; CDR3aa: CASSNLAGASGTQYF; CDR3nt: TGTGCCAGTAGTAACCTAGCGGGAGCCTCGGGGACCCAGTACTTC
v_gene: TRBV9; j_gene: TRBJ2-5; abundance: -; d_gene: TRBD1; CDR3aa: CASSVGQGDETQYF; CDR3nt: TGTGCCAGCAGCGTAGGACAGGGGGACGAGACCCAGTACTTC
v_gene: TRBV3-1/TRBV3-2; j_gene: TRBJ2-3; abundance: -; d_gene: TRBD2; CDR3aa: CASSRGGTSGPTDTQYF; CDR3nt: TGTGCCAGCAGCCGGGGGGGGACTAGCGGGCCCACAGATACGCAGTATTTT
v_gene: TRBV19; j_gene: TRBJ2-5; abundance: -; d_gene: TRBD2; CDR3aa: CASSGLAGVRETQYF; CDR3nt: TGTGCCAGTTCGGGACTAGCGGGGGTTAGAGAGACCCAGTACTTC
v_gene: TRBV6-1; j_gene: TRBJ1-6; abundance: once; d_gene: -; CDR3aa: CASSSGLGGSPLHF; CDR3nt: TGTGCCAGCAGTTCCGGGCTGGGGGGTTCACCCCTCCACTTT
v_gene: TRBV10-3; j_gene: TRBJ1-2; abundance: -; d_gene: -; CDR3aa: CAISESMAGDIMGYTF; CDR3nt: TGTGCCATCAGTGAGTCGATGGCAGGGGACATAATGGGCTACACCTTC
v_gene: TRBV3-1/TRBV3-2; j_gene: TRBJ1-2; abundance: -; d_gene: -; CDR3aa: CASSQGYGGSYGYTF; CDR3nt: TGTGCCAGCAGCCAAGGCTACGGGGGGAGCTATGGCTACACCTTC
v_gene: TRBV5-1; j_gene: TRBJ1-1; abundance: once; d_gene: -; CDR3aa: CASSVQTGGTEAFF; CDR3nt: TGCGCCAGCAGCGTTCAAACAGGTGGCACTGAAGCTTTCTTT
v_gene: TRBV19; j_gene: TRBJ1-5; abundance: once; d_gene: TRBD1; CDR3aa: CASSSTGGYNQPQHF; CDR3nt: TGTGCCAGTAGTTCGACAGGGGGATACAATCAGCCCCAGCATTTT
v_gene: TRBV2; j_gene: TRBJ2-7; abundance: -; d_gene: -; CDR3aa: CASRPTGVSYEQYF; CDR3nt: TGTGCCAGCAGGCCGACAGGCGTATCCTACGAGCAGTACTTC
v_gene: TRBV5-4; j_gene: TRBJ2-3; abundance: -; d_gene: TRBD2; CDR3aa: CASSLMAGGRTDTQYF; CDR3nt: TGTGCCAGCAGCTTGATGGCGGGGGGCCGCACAGATACGCAGTATTTT
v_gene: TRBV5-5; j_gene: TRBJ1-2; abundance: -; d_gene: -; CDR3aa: CASSLTAPNYGYTF; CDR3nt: TGTGCCAGCAGCTTGACAGCCCCTAACTATGGCTACACCTTC
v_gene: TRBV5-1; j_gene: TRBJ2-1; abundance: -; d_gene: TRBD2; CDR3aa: CASSSVQGGVNEQFF; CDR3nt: TGCGCCAGCAGCTCGGTCCAGGGAGGGGTCAATGAGCAGTTCTTC
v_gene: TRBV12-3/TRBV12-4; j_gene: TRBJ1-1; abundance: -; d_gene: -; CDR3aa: CASSFRESTEAFF; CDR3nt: TGTGCCAGCAGTTTTAGGGAGAGCACTGAAGCTTTCTTT
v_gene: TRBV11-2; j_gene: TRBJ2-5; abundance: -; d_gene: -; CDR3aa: CASSLRLLQETQYF; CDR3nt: TGTGCCAGCAGCCTGCGACTGTTACAAGAGACCCAGTACTTC
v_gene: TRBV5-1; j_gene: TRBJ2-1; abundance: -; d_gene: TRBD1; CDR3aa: CASSLAGQEVDEQFF; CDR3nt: TGCGCCAGCAGCTTGGCAGGACAGGAAGTCGATGAGCAGTTCTTC
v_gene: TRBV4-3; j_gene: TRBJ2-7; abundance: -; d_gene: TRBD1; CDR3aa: CASSHRQGVEEQYF; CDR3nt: TGCGCCAGCAGCCATAGACAGGGGGTGGAGGAGCAGTACTTC
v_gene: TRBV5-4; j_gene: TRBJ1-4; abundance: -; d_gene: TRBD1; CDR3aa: CASSSPGGGEKLFF; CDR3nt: TGTGCCAGCAGCTCTCCAGGGGGAGGCGAAAAACTGTTTTTT
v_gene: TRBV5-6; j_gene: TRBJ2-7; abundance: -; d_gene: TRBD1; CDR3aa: CASSADRGLDEQYF; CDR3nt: TGTGCCAGCAGCGCCGACAGGGGGCTGGACGAGCAGTACTTC
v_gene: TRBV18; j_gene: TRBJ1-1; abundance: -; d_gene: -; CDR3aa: CASSVGRGVETEAFF; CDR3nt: TGTGCCAGCTCTGTCGGGCGGGGTGTCGAAACTGAAGCTTTCTTT
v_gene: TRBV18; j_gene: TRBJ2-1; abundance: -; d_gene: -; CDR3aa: CASSPPARSFRFF; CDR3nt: TGTGCCAGCTCACCACCGGCGCGGTCCTTTCGGTTCTTC
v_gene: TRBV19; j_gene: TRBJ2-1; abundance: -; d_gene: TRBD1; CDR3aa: CASSIDRDRVFNEQFF; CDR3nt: TGTGCCAGTAGTATAGATCGGGACAGGGTTTTTAATGAGCAGTTCTTC
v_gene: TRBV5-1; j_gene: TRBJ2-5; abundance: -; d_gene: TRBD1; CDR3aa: CASSYEPPGQGTSAETQYF; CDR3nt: TGCGCCAGCAGCTATGAACCCCCGGGACAGGGGACCTCCGCCGAGACCCAGTACTTC
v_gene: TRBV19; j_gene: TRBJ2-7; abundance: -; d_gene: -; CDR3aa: CASSASSAYEQYF; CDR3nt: TGTGCCAGTAGTGCCTCCAGTGCCTACGAGCAGTACTTC
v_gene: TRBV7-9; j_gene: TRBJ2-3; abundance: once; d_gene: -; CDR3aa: CASSFTGTDTQYF; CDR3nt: TGTGCCAGCAGCTTCACAGGGACAGATACGCAGTATTTT
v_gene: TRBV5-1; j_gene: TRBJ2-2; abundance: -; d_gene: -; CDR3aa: CASSLSLQGTGELFF; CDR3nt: TGCGCCAGCAGCTTATCACTACAGGGAACCGGGGAGCTGTTTTTT
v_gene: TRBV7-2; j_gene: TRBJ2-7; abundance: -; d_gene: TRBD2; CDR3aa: CASSLAGGTQYF; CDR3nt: TGTGCCAGCAGCTTAGCGGGGGGGACGCAGTACTTC
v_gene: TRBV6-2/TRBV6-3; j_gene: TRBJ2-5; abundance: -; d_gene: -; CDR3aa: CASSPRGRGRGTQYF; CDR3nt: TGTGCCAGCAGTCCCCGAGGCCGGGGTCGCGGGACCCAGTACTTC
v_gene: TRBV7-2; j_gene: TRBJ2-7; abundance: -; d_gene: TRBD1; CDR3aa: CASSPSGTVFEQYF; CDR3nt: TGTGCCAGCAGCCCCTCCGGGACAGTTTTCGAGCAGTACTTC
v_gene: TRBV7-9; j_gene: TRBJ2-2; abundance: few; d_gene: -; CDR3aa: CASSPAVAGITGELFF; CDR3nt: TGTGCCAGCAGCCCGGCCGTGGCGGGAATCACCGGGGAGCTGTTTTTT
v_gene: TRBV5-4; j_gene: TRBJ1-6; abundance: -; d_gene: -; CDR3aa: CASSLDGVSYNSPLHF; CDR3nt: TGTGCCAGCAGCTTGGACGGAGTATCCTATAATTCACCCCTCCACTTT
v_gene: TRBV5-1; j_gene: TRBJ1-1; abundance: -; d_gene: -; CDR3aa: CASSLRQQNTEAFF; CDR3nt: TGCGCCAGCAGTCTAAGACAGCAGAACACTGAAGCTTTCTTT
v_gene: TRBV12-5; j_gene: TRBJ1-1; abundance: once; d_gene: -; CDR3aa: CASGLYAGITEAFF; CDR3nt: TGTGCTAGTGGTTTGTATGCAGGAATCACTGAAGCTTTCTTT
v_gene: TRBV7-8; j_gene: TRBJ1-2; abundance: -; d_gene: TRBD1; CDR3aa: CASSLSGTGYGGYYGYTF; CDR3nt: TGTGCCAGCAGCCTATCCGGGACAGGGTATGGGGGGTACTATGGCTACACCTTC
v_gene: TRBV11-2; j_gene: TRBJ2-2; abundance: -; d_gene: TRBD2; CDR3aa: CASSKRGTGGVSGELFF; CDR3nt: TGTGCCAGCAGCAAAAGGGGAACGGGAGGTGTTTCCGGGGAGCTGTTTTTT
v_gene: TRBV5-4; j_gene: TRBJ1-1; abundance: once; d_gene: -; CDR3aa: CASSQKRAGNTEAFF; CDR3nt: TGTGCCAGCAGCCAAAAAAGGGCGGGGAACACTGAAGCTTTCTTT